Listed below are T cell receptor beta chains from one sample, sequenced in a study of T cell responses to AZD1222 COVID-19 vaccine. This table comes from immunoSEQ multiplex PCR, and its TCRdb copy is limited to in-frame clones, with some not included. The data contain 70,000 to 75,000 clones, 80% of them singletons. Sample: peripheral blood, taken 28 days after the second AZD1222 dose. The receptors shown here come from an adult who received the AZD1222 COVID-19 vaccine. The CDR3 runs from the conserved cysteine through the conserved F or W. D genes are given only for firm matches. The size of a clone is reported for some rows only, either as once, few or many, or as a class for expanded clones.

V gene	D gene	clone size	J gene	CDR3 DNA	CDR3 protein
TRBV3-1/TRBV3-2	TRBD2	-	TRBJ2-4	TGTGCCAGCAGCCCGTATACTAGCGGGGACAAAAACATTCAGTACTTT	CASSPYTSGDKNIQYF
TRBV10-3	TRBD1	-	TRBJ2-5	TGTGCCATCAGCTCCGGGACAGACCGATTTCAAGAGACCCAGTACTTC	CAISSGTDRFQETQYF
TRBV9	-	-	TRBJ2-5	TGTGCCAGCAGCGTAGCTACGTCAGGGGGGAAAGAGACCCAGTACTTC	CASSVATSGGKETQYF
TRBV28	-	-	TRBJ2-7	TGTGCCAGCAGTTTTGGAGGGGACGAGCAGTACTTC	CASSFGGDEQYF
TRBV19	TRBD1	-	TRBJ2-3	TGTGCCAGTAGTCTCGGGACAGGGGGCGTAGATACGCAGTATTTT	CASSLGTGGVDTQYF
TRBV29-1	-	-	TRBJ2-3	TGCAGCGTTGAAGATCCCACAGTAAGCACAGATACGCAGTATTTT	CSVEDPTVSTDTQYF
TRBV28	TRBD2	-	TRBJ2-1	TGTGCCAGCACCATCCTAGCGGGAGGTGGCAATGAGCAGTTCTTC	CASTILAGGGNEQFF
TRBV24-1	-	-	TRBJ2-1	TGTGCCACCAGTGATGGACTCGTGGGCAATGAGCAGTTCTTC	CATSDGLVGNEQFF
TRBV5-1	-	-	TRBJ2-2	TGCGCCAGCAGCTTAACTACAGGGACCGCCGGGGAGCTGTTTTTT	CASSLTTGTAGELFF
TRBV7-9	-	few	TRBJ1-2	TGTGCCAGCAGCCAAGGGAGGGTCGGCTACACCTTC	CASSQGRVGYTF
TRBV7-3	-	-	TRBJ1-2	TGTGCCAGCAGCACCCCAGGTGGCGATGGCTACACCTTC	CASSTPGGDGYTF
TRBV29-1	-	-	TRBJ2-6	TGCAGCGTTGTCGGGGTTGGGGCCAACGTCCTGACTTTC	CSVVGVGANVLTF
TRBV12-3/TRBV12-4	-	few	TRBJ2-7	TGTGCCAGCAGTTTGGGGACACGCGAGCAGTACTTC	CASSLGTREQYF
TRBV6-5	-	-	TRBJ1-5	TGTGCCAGCAGCCCCCAGGGGCTCGCTAATCAGCCCCAGCATTTT	CASSPQGLANQPQHF
TRBV6-6	TRBD2	once	TRBJ2-1	TGTGCCAGCAGTCCAATTAGTCTGGGGACTAGCGGGAGGGCCACTGAGCAGTTCTTC	CASSPISLGTSGRATEQFF
TRBV29-1	-	-	TRBJ2-2	TGCAGCGTCCAGAGGAACACCGGGGAGCTGTTTTTT	CSVQRNTGELFF